The source of this TCR beta chain is a study of beta chain features in type 1 diabetes. Study conclusions and caveats: PCR might show a preference for shorter templates, equally across patients and controls. Type 1 diabetes patients showed a moderate but significant shortening of TCRB CDR3s in all four CD4+ subsets.

Sequenced material consisted of expressed TCRB transcripts (all of the isolated RNA was reverse transcribed). The average read count of naive, central memory and regulatory T cell samples was about 3.57 million. Profiling relied on immunoSEQ multiplex PCR, and the TCRdb table lists in-frame clones only, not all of them. Among some 900,000 clones listed, about a sixth were seen once. The germline V gene has CDR1 SGHTA and CDR2 FQGTGA. The CDR3 covers 14 residues. V was pared by 5 bases and J by 1 base, with 1 base of the junction left unmatched. A remark on this clone: Its antigen is not identified.

Material for sequencing was naive CD4+ T cells from blood. The chain links TRBV7-3 to TRBJ1-1; 10 bases map to TRBD1. This sequence originates from a woman younger than 35 in good health. CDR3 region: CASSRDRGNTEAFF. CDR3 in DNA: TGTGCCAGCAGCCGGGACAGGGGGAACACTGAAGCTTTCTTT.